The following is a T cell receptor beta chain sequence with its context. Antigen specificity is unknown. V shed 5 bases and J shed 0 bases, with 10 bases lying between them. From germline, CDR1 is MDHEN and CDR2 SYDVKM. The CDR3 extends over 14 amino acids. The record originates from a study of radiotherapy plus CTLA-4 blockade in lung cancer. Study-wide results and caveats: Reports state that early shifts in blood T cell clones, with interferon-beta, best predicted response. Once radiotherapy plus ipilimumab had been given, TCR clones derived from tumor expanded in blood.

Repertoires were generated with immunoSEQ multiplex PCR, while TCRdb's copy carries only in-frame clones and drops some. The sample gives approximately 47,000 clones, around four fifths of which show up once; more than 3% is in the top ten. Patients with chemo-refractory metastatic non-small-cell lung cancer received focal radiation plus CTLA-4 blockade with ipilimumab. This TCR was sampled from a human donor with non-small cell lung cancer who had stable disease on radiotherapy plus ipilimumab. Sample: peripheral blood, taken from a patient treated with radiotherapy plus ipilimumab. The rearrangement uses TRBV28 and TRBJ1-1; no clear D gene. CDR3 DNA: TGTGCCAGCAGTGCAGTTTCCATGAACACTGAAGCTTTCTTT. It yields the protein CASSAVSMNTEAFF.